The sequence of this TCR beta chain was determined in a study of T cell repertoires in cytomegalovirus infection. As for the study in general: In public TCR beta signatures, there were indications of both CMV infection and matching HLA type.

TCRdb reprocessed the reads via MiXCR and lists one record per CDR3 protein. The sample carries some 130,000 distinct CDR3 sequences, about 24% recorded once. This clonotype was seen many times. Antigen unknown. The study's findings and limits: CMV-specific TCR beta clonotypes restricted by HLA-C were the ones dominating the ex vivo response.

Germline assignment: CDR1 MNHNS and CDR2 SASEGT. V was shortened by 3 bases and J by 6 bases, with 15 bases between the two germline ends. The CDR3 covers 15 residues. Sequencing used PBMCs, sequenced either directly or after in vitro stimulation (not recorded which). The chain employs TRBV6-1 and TRBJ2-1; D unresolved. The receptor was derived from a human donor in good health (CMV status not recorded). Some clones in this sample may be carry-over from other donors' samples. Here the CDR3 DNA reads TGTGCCAGCAGTGACCCCACGTTGAGTGGCAATGAGCAGTTCTTC. This translates into CASSDPTLSGNEQFF.